The rows below give T cell receptor beta chains drawn from one sample of a study of T cells in Graves' hyperthyroidism and ophthalmopathy. TCRdb redid the calling of the multiplex PCR reads with MiXCR, one entry per CDR3 protein. The sample has a few hundred thousand distinct CDR3 sequences, 15% to 19% seen once. The sample was blood. These receptors were collected from a woman aged 25-40 years with Graves' hyperthyroidism. CDR3s include the opening cysteine and the closing phenylalanine or tryptophan. The order of the fields is D gene, J gene, clone size, CDR3 length, V gene, CDR3 DNA, CDR3 protein. The D gene is left open where the match is weak. Expanded clones are given a class, and other clones once, few, many or no size at all.

d_gene: TRBD2
j_gene: TRBJ2-1
abundance: many
len: 14
v_gene: TRBV20-1
CDR3nt: TGCAGTGCCGTTTTGGGGACTAGCATCGATGAGCAGTTCTTC
CDR3aa: CSAVLGTSIDEQFF

d_gene: NA
j_gene: TRBJ1-2
abundance: many
len: 15
v_gene: TRBV27
CDR3nt: TGTGCCAGCAGTTTAAGCCCCACAGCGAGCTATGGCTACACCTTC
CDR3aa: CASSLSPTASYGYTF

d_gene: NA
j_gene: TRBJ1-1
abundance: NA
len: 14
v_gene: TRBV19
CDR3nt: TGTGCCAGTCGAGAAGGGGGGCCGAACACTGAAGCTTTCTTT
CDR3aa: CASREGGPNTEAFF

d_gene: TRBD2
j_gene: TRBJ2-5
abundance: NA
len: 18
v_gene: TRBV5-1
CDR3nt: TGCGCCAGCAGCTTGGCGGTTAGCGGGAGGCCCTTCGACGAGACCCAGTACTTC
CDR3aa: CASSLAVSGRPFDETQYF

d_gene: NA
j_gene: TRBJ2-1
abundance: few
len: 14
v_gene: TRBV5-5
CDR3nt: TGTGCCAGCAGCTTCTTTTTATCCTACAATGAGCAGTTCTTC
CDR3aa: CASSFFLSYNEQFF

d_gene: NA
j_gene: TRBJ1-2
abundance: many
len: 12
v_gene: TRBV5-5
CDR3nt: TGTGCCAGCAGCCACACAGGGTCGGGCTACACCTTC
CDR3aa: CASSHTGSGYTF

d_gene: NA
j_gene: TRBJ2-1
abundance: many
len: 15
v_gene: TRBV30
CDR3nt: TGTGCCTGGAGTGTTGCAACTCCGGCTAGCGATGAGCAGTTCTTC
CDR3aa: CAWSVATPASDEQFF

d_gene: TRBD1
j_gene: TRBJ1-2
abundance: many
len: 15
v_gene: TRBV7-9
CDR3nt: TGTGCCAGCAGCTTGTCCGGGACAGGGACCTATGGCTACACCTTC
CDR3aa: CASSLSGTGTYGYTF

d_gene: NA
j_gene: TRBJ2-1
abundance: NA
len: 13
v_gene: TRBV20-1
CDR3nt: TGCAGTGCTAGGGCACGGGGGAGAAATGAGCAGTTCTTC
CDR3aa: CSARARGRNEQFF

d_gene: TRBD2
j_gene: TRBJ2-1
abundance: NA
len: 14
v_gene: TRBV4-2
CDR3nt: TGTGCCAGCAGCCATAAGCGGGACCGTAATGAGCAGTTCTTC
CDR3aa: CASSHKRDRNEQFF

d_gene: NA
j_gene: TRBJ1-2
abundance: NA
len: 11
v_gene: TRBV6-2/TRBV6-3
CDR3nt: TGTGCCTGCAGTTCCGGAGGAGACTACACCTTC
CDR3aa: CACSSGGDYTF

d_gene: TRBD1
j_gene: TRBJ1-2
abundance: NA
len: 14
v_gene: TRBV6-1
CDR3nt: TGTGCCAGCAGGACAGGGGGCGTTAGCTATGGCTACACCTTC
CDR3aa: CASRTGGVSYGYTF

d_gene: NA
j_gene: TRBJ2-3
abundance: many
len: 14
v_gene: TRBV27
CDR3nt: TGTGCCAGCAGTTCCCTCCTAGAATTTGATACGCAGTATTTT
CDR3aa: CASSSLLEFDTQYF

d_gene: NA
j_gene: TRBJ1-1
abundance: many
len: 14
v_gene: TRBV3-1
CDR3nt: TGTGCCAGCAGACGCTTATCGGGGAACACTGAAGCTTTCTTT
CDR3aa: CASRRLSGNTEAFF

d_gene: TRBD1
j_gene: TRBJ2-1
abundance: NA
len: 17
v_gene: TRBV20-1
CDR3nt: TGCAGTACTAACCCCGGGTTCGACAGGGAATACTACAATGAGCAGTTCTTC
CDR3aa: CSTNPGFDREYYNEQFF

d_gene: TRBD2
j_gene: TRBJ2-1
abundance: many
len: 15
v_gene: TRBV20-1
CDR3nt: TGCAGTGAGCCGACTAGCGGGACACTCTACAATGAGCAGTTCTTC
CDR3aa: CSEPTSGTLYNEQFF

d_gene: TRBD1
j_gene: TRBJ1-3
abundance: few
len: 16
v_gene: TRBV5-1
CDR3nt: TGCGCCAGCAGCTTGGCCCAGGGGGCGGCTGGAAACACCATATATTTT
CDR3aa: CASSLAQGAAGNTIYF

d_gene: NA
j_gene: TRBJ2-7
abundance: few
len: 18
v_gene: TRBV5-1
CDR3nt: TGCGCCAGCAGCTTGGCGCAAGCTGATGTAGCTCCAGCCTACGAGCAGTACTTC
CDR3aa: CASSLAQADVAPAYEQYF

d_gene: TRBD2
j_gene: TRBJ2-7
abundance: NA
len: 21
v_gene: TRBV29-1
CDR3nt: TGCAGCGTTGAAAGGGCAGCGCAACGTGGACTAGCGGGAGGGCCGAGCTACGAGCAGTACTTC
CDR3aa: CSVERAAQRGLAGGPSYEQYF

d_gene: NA
j_gene: TRBJ1-2
abundance: many
len: 15
v_gene: TRBV2
CDR3nt: TGTGCCAGCACCAAGTGGGGGACGGATAACTATGGCTACACCTTC
CDR3aa: CASTKWGTDNYGYTF

d_gene: NA
j_gene: TRBJ2-4
abundance: many
len: 16
v_gene: TRBV20-1
CDR3nt: TGCAGTGCTAATCAGGAGCGAACTATAGCCAAAAACATTCAGTACTTC
CDR3aa: CSANQERTIAKNIQYF

d_gene: NA
j_gene: TRBJ2-2
abundance: NA
len: 15
v_gene: TRBV9
CDR3nt: TGTGCCAGCAGCGGACGGACAGAGGACACCGGGGAGCTGTTTTTT
CDR3aa: CASSGRTEDTGELFF

d_gene: NA
j_gene: TRBJ2-1
abundance: few
len: 16
v_gene: TRBV11-3
CDR3nt: TGTGCCAGCAGCTTAGGGCCCCCTACCTCCTACAATGAGCAGTTCTTC
CDR3aa: CASSLGPPTSYNEQFF

d_gene: TRBD2
j_gene: TRBJ2-3
abundance: many
len: 18
v_gene: TRBV7-2
CDR3nt: TGTGCCAGCAGCTTAGTACTAGCGGGAGGACCTAGCACAGATACGCAGTATTTT
CDR3aa: CASSLVLAGGPSTDTQYF

d_gene: NA
j_gene: TRBJ1-1
abundance: many
len: 16
v_gene: TRBV6-2/TRBV6-3
CDR3nt: TGTGCCAGCAGTTACTCCTTCGGGGGGGCTAGGACTGAAGCTTTCTTT
CDR3aa: CASSYSFGGARTEAFF

d_gene: NA
j_gene: TRBJ1-1
abundance: many
len: 17
v_gene: TRBV5-1
CDR3nt: TGCGCCAGCAGCTTGGTTAGGGGCCGCAACTTGAACACTGAAGCTTTCTTT
CDR3aa: CASSLVRGRNLNTEAFF

d_gene: NA
j_gene: TRBJ2-7
abundance: many
len: 12
v_gene: TRBV6-2/TRBV6-3
CDR3nt: TGTGCCAGCAGTTCCGGCTCCTACGAGCAGTACTTC
CDR3aa: CASSSGSYEQYF

d_gene: NA
j_gene: TRBJ2-1
abundance: few
len: 13
v_gene: TRBV7-9
CDR3nt: TGTGCCAGTAGCTTAGAGTCTGCGGGTCAGCAGTTCTTC
CDR3aa: CASSLESAGQQFF

d_gene: NA
j_gene: TRBJ2-1
abundance: NA
len: 12
v_gene: TRBV24-1
CDR3nt: TGTGCCACAGAGACAGACTACAATGAGCAGTTCTTC
CDR3aa: CATETDYNEQFF

d_gene: NA
j_gene: TRBJ1-5
abundance: many
len: 13
v_gene: TRBV20-1
CDR3nt: TGCAGTGCTAGTATCTGGGCCAATCAGCCCCAGCATTTT
CDR3aa: CSASIWANQPQHF

d_gene: TRBD2
j_gene: TRBJ2-1
abundance: many
len: 15
v_gene: TRBV7-2
CDR3nt: TGTGCCAGCAGCTTCGGGACTAGCGGGTTTAATGAGCAGTTCTTC
CDR3aa: CASSFGTSGFNEQFF

d_gene: NA
j_gene: TRBJ2-1
abundance: NA
len: 14
v_gene: TRBV27
CDR3nt: TGTGCCAGCAAACTTGCGGGGCGACCCGGGGAGCAGTTCTTC
CDR3aa: CASKLAGRPGEQFF

d_gene: NA
j_gene: TRBJ1-2
abundance: NA
len: 18
v_gene: TRBV6-1
CDR3nt: TGTGCCAGCAGTTACTACTCCTGGAAAGGGACTTCTAACTATGGCTACACCTTC
CDR3aa: CASSYYSWKGTSNYGYTF

d_gene: NA
j_gene: TRBJ1-2
abundance: few
len: 14
v_gene: TRBV27
CDR3nt: TGTGCCAGCAGTTCCGGACCTATTGGCTATGGCTACACCTTC
CDR3aa: CASSSGPIGYGYTF

d_gene: TRBD2
j_gene: TRBJ2-2
abundance: NA
len: 18
v_gene: TRBV19
CDR3nt: TGTGCCAGTAGTACCCATACCGGGACTAGCGGAAGCACCGGGGAGCTGTTTTTT
CDR3aa: CASSTHTGTSGSTGELFF

d_gene: TRBD2
j_gene: TRBJ2-1
abundance: many
len: 16
v_gene: TRBV5-1
CDR3nt: TGCGCCAGCAGCTTGGGCGGGACTAGTTTATTCGATGAGCAGTTCTTC
CDR3aa: CASSLGGTSLFDEQFF

d_gene: NA
j_gene: TRBJ1-4
abundance: many
len: 15
v_gene: TRBV5-1
CDR3nt: TGCGCCAGCAGCTTGGGCCCAGGGGTAGATGAAAAACTGTTTTTT
CDR3aa: CASSLGPGVDEKLFF

d_gene: NA
j_gene: TRBJ1-4
abundance: many
len: 14
v_gene: TRBV2
CDR3nt: TGTGCCAGCAGGCGTGGACAGCCCAATGAAAAACTGTTTTTT
CDR3aa: CASRRGQPNEKLFF

d_gene: NA
j_gene: TRBJ2-1
abundance: many
len: 15
v_gene: TRBV20-1
CDR3nt: TGCAGTGCGACACGGGGAGGGGGCGCCTACAATGAGCAGTTCTTC
CDR3aa: CSATRGGGAYNEQFF

d_gene: TRBD1
j_gene: TRBJ2-1
abundance: many
len: 16
v_gene: TRBV2
CDR3nt: TGTGCCAGCAGAGGGGGACAGACCAGCTCCTACAATGAGCAGTTCTTC
CDR3aa: CASRGGQTSSYNEQFF

d_gene: NA
j_gene: TRBJ2-5
abundance: many
len: 14
v_gene: TRBV28
CDR3nt: TGTGCCAGCAGTTTTCTCGCCGGTGGCGAGACCCAGTACTTC
CDR3aa: CASSFLAGGETQYF

d_gene: NA
j_gene: TRBJ1-1
abundance: many
len: 14
v_gene: TRBV6-6
CDR3nt: TGTGCCAGCAGTTACTCCCAGCTATTCGGGGAAGCTTTCTTT
CDR3aa: CASSYSQLFGEAFF

d_gene: TRBD2
j_gene: TRBJ2-5
abundance: few
len: 15
v_gene: TRBV15
CDR3nt: TGTGCCACCAGCAGTAGGACTAGTCAACGAGAGACCCAGTACTTC
CDR3aa: CATSSRTSQRETQYF

d_gene: TRBD2
j_gene: TRBJ2-7
abundance: many
len: 18
v_gene: TRBV7-2
CDR3nt: TGTGCCAGCAGCTTAGTAGTCGGTACTAGCGGGGGGACCGGCGAGCAGTACTTC
CDR3aa: CASSLVVGTSGGTGEQYF

d_gene: NA
j_gene: TRBJ2-1
abundance: NA
len: 16
v_gene: TRBV29-1
CDR3nt: TGCAGCGTTGAAGATGTCGCCCGTAGGGCATACAATGAGCAGTTCTTC
CDR3aa: CSVEDVARRAYNEQFF

d_gene: TRBD2
j_gene: TRBJ2-7
abundance: many
len: 14
v_gene: TRBV12-3/TRBV12-4
CDR3nt: TGTGCCAGCAGCCATAGCGGGGAGGACTACGAGCAGTACTTC
CDR3aa: CASSHSGEDYEQYF

d_gene: TRBD2
j_gene: TRBJ2-6
abundance: NA
len: 18
v_gene: TRBV10-3
CDR3nt: TGTGCCATCAGAGAGACTAGCGGTATAAGCTCTGGGGCCAACGTCCTGACTTTC
CDR3aa: CAIRETSGISSGANVLTF

d_gene: TRBD1
j_gene: TRBJ2-7
abundance: many
len: 15
v_gene: TRBV5-4
CDR3nt: TGTGCCAGCAGCCCCCGGGGTGGGACAGACTACGAGCAGTACTTC
CDR3aa: CASSPRGGTDYEQYF

d_gene: NA
j_gene: TRBJ1-1
abundance: NA
len: 13
v_gene: TRBV30
CDR3nt: TGTGCCTGGAGGGGGCATTTGAACACTGAAGCTTTCTTT
CDR3aa: CAWRGHLNTEAFF